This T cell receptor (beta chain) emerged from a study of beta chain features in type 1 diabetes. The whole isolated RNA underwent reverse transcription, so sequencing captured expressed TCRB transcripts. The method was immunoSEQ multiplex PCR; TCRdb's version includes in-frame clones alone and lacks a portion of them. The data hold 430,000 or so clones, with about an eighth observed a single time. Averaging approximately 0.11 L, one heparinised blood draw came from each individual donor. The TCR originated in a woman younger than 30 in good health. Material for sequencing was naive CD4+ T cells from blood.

The CDR3 DNA is TGTGCCAGCAGTTCCCAGGGCGACCTTTCCTACGAGCAGTACTTC. Translation: CASSSQGDLSYEQYF. The chain uses TRBV27 and TRBJ2-7, with TRBD1 as a possible D gene (5 bases). Germline V gene lookup returns CDR1 MNHEY and CDR2 SMNVEV (reference sequence). The CDR3 has 15 residues. V dropped 4 bases and J dropped 1 base, with 14 bases sitting between them.